The rows below give T cell receptor beta chains drawn from one sample of a study of blood T cell repertoires in COVID-19. The repertoire was sequenced with immunoSEQ multiplex PCR; TCRdb's copy has only in-frame clones and lacks some. The sample has approximately 500,000 clones, roughly nine tenths seen once; the top ten hold under 8.5%. Sequencing was done on a sample of peripheral blood. These receptors were taken from a woman aged 45-60 years with COVID-19, enrolled during active disease. Both conserved end residues are part of each CDR3. The order of the fields is clone size, V gene, J gene, D gene, CDR3 protein, CDR3 DNA. The D gene is left open where the match is weak. For some rows the clone size is stated as once, few or many, or as a class when expanded; others skip it.

abundance: NA
v_gene: TRBV6-6
j_gene: TRBJ1-1
d_gene: TRBD1
CDR3aa: CASSVPTGRGNTEAFF
CDR3nt: TGTGCCAGCAGTGTCCCGACAGGGCGTGGGAACACTGAAGCTTTCTTT

abundance: once
v_gene: TRBV13
j_gene: TRBJ2-2
d_gene: NA
CDR3aa: CASSFSTGELFF
CDR3nt: TGTGCCAGCAGCTTCTCCACCGGGGAGCTGTTTTTT

abundance: NA
v_gene: TRBV6-5
j_gene: TRBJ1-4
d_gene: NA
CDR3aa: CASSLRGTNEKLFF
CDR3nt: TGTGCCAGCAGTCTTAGGGGCACTAATGAAAAACTGTTTTTT

abundance: NA
v_gene: TRBV12-3/TRBV12-4
j_gene: TRBJ1-2
d_gene: NA
CDR3aa: CASSATAIRGYTF
CDR3nt: TGTGCCAGCAGTGCCACAGCAATCAGGGGCTACACCTTC

abundance: NA
v_gene: TRBV11-2
j_gene: TRBJ1-2
d_gene: TRBD1
CDR3aa: CASIDRGDGYTF
CDR3nt: TGTGCCAGCATCGACAGGGGGGATGGCTACACCTTC

abundance: NA
v_gene: TRBV11-2
j_gene: TRBJ2-1
d_gene: NA
CDR3aa: CASSLGGTLAEQFF
CDR3nt: TGTGCCAGCAGCTTAGGGGGGACACTTGCTGAGCAGTTCTTC

abundance: NA
v_gene: TRBV6-5
j_gene: TRBJ1-1
d_gene: NA
CDR3aa: CASTPPGRAGEAFF
CDR3nt: TGTGCCAGCACCCCCCCAGGCAGGGCCGGAGAAGCTTTCTTT

abundance: NA
v_gene: TRBV3-1/TRBV3-2
j_gene: TRBJ1-2
d_gene: TRBD1
CDR3aa: CASSPNRGGYTF
CDR3nt: TGTGCCAGCAGCCCAAACAGGGGCGGCTACACCTTC

abundance: NA
v_gene: TRBV3-1/TRBV3-2
j_gene: TRBJ2-3
d_gene: NA
CDR3aa: CASSPLGGDTQYF
CDR3nt: TGTGCCAGCAGCCCCCTCGGCGGGGATACGCAGTATTTT

abundance: few
v_gene: TRBV5-5
j_gene: TRBJ2-5
d_gene: TRBD2
CDR3aa: CASSLNPSGEYQETQYF
CDR3nt: TGTGCCAGCAGCTTAAACCCTAGCGGGGAGTACCAAGAGACCCAGTACTTC

abundance: NA
v_gene: TRBV2
j_gene: TRBJ1-6
d_gene: NA
CDR3aa: CASRGGSVVADSPLHF
CDR3nt: TGTGCCAGCAGGGGGGGATCGGTGGTGGCGGATTCACCCCTCCACTTT

abundance: NA
v_gene: TRBV29-1
j_gene: TRBJ2-1
d_gene: NA
CDR3aa: CSVERGQGYNEQFF
CDR3nt: TGCAGCGTTGAAAGGGGTCAGGGCTACAATGAGCAGTTCTTC

abundance: NA
v_gene: TRBV6-5
j_gene: TRBJ2-2
d_gene: NA
CDR3aa: CASSRSTGELFF
CDR3nt: TGTGCCAGCAGTCGCAGCACCGGGGAGCTGTTTTTT

abundance: NA
v_gene: TRBV23-1
j_gene: TRBJ1-1
d_gene: NA
CDR3aa: CASRPVENTEAFF
CDR3nt: TGCGCCAGCCGCCCAGTCGAGAACACTGAAGCTTTCTTT

abundance: NA
v_gene: TRBV30
j_gene: TRBJ2-7
d_gene: NA
CDR3aa: CAWSVRGREQYF
CDR3nt: TGTGCCTGGAGTGTACGGGGGAGAGAGCAGTACTTC

abundance: NA
v_gene: TRBV9
j_gene: TRBJ1-1
d_gene: NA
CDR3aa: CASSVSGGSFTEAFF
CDR3nt: TGTGCCAGCAGCGTATCCGGGGGGAGCTTCACTGAAGCTTTCTTT

abundance: NA
v_gene: TRBV24-1
j_gene: TRBJ1-1
d_gene: TRBD1
CDR3aa: CATSDPGQGETEAFF
CDR3nt: TGTGCCACCAGTGACCCGGGACAGGGGGAAACTGAAGCTTTCTTT

abundance: NA
v_gene: TRBV6-5
j_gene: TRBJ2-3
d_gene: TRBD1
CDR3aa: CASTGGEKDTQYF
CDR3nt: TGTGCCAGCACAGGGGGCGAAAAAGATACGCAGTATTTT

abundance: NA
v_gene: TRBV18
j_gene: TRBJ1-2
d_gene: NA
CDR3aa: CASSPGGNYGYTF
CDR3nt: TGTGCCAGCTCACCAGGGGGCAACTATGGCTACACCTTC

abundance: NA
v_gene: TRBV28
j_gene: TRBJ1-2
d_gene: NA
CDR3aa: CASRETSVDGYTF
CDR3nt: TGTGCCAGCAGGGAGACGAGTGTTGATGGCTACACCTTC

abundance: NA
v_gene: TRBV19
j_gene: TRBJ2-7
d_gene: NA
CDR3aa: CASTQGIAYEQYF
CDR3nt: TGTGCCAGTACGCAGGGGATAGCCTACGAGCAGTACTTC

abundance: once
v_gene: TRBV4-2
j_gene: TRBJ2-5
d_gene: NA
CDR3aa: CASSQDPRVIETQYF
CDR3nt: TGTGCCAGCAGCCAAGATCCCCGGGTCATCGAGACCCAGTACTTC

abundance: NA
v_gene: TRBV3-1/TRBV3-2
j_gene: TRBJ1-5
d_gene: NA
CDR3aa: CASSQDPLNRVQGNQPQHF
CDR3nt: TGTGCCAGCAGCCAAGATCCCTTAAACAGGGTTCAAGGCAATCAGCCCCAGCATTTT

abundance: few
v_gene: TRBV30
j_gene: TRBJ1-1
d_gene: NA
CDR3aa: CAWSPGIAEAFF
CDR3nt: TGTGCCTGGAGTCCAGGGATTGCTGAAGCTTTCTTT

abundance: NA
v_gene: TRBV12-3/TRBV12-4
j_gene: TRBJ1-1
d_gene: TRBD1
CDR3aa: CASSLDRGQLAFF
CDR3nt: TGTGCCAGCAGTCTTGACAGGGGGCAACTGGCTTTCTTT

abundance: NA
v_gene: TRBV19
j_gene: TRBJ1-4
d_gene: TRBD1
CDR3aa: CASALTGVEKLFF
CDR3nt: TGTGCCAGTGCCCTGACAGGGGTTGAAAAACTGTTTTTT

abundance: NA
v_gene: TRBV5-1
j_gene: TRBJ2-5
d_gene: TRBD1
CDR3aa: CASSFSTGGEETQYF
CDR3nt: TGCGCCAGCAGCTTCTCTACAGGGGGAGAAGAGACCCAGTACTTC

abundance: NA
v_gene: TRBV10-3
j_gene: TRBJ2-7
d_gene: NA
CDR3aa: CAISDLEGGTYEQYF
CDR3nt: TGTGCCATCAGTGATTTAGAGGGGGGGACCTACGAGCAGTACTTC

abundance: few
v_gene: TRBV5-1
j_gene: TRBJ2-1
d_gene: TRBD1
CDR3aa: CASSPWTGGLNEQFF
CDR3nt: TGCGCCAGCAGCCCGTGGACAGGGGGCTTGAATGAGCAGTTCTTC

abundance: few
v_gene: TRBV30
j_gene: TRBJ2-7
d_gene: NA
CDR3aa: CAWSSTNIYEQYF
CDR3nt: TGTGCCTGGAGTTCAACAAACATCTACGAGCAGTACTTC

abundance: NA
v_gene: TRBV12-3/TRBV12-4
j_gene: TRBJ1-2
d_gene: TRBD1
CDR3aa: CASTRTGIGYTF
CDR3nt: TGTGCCAGCACCCGGACAGGGATCGGCTACACCTTC

abundance: NA
v_gene: TRBV2
j_gene: TRBJ1-1
d_gene: NA
CDR3aa: CASRGATQIFNAEAFF
CDR3nt: TGTGCCAGCCGGGGGGCCACACAGATTTTTAACGCTGAAGCTTTCTTT